Here is one T cell receptor beta chain with its context. CDR1 and CDR2 from the germline V gene are MNHEY and SMNVEV (reference sequence). The V gene lost 2 bases and the J gene lost 1 base, with 8 bases spanning the gap. This CDR3 has 14 amino acids. The record originates from a study of OX40 agonist ivuxolimab in advanced cancers. Here immunoSEQ multiplex PCR was the method, and the copy in TCRdb shows in-frame clones only, minus some. This table holds about 50,000 clones, over 85% found once. This receptor was obtained from an adult with an advanced solid tumor such as melanoma, head and neck, liver or kidney cancer. The V call is TRBV27, the J call TRBJ1-1, with D possibly TRBD1 on 6 matching bases. The sample in question was CD4+ or CD8+ T cells sorted from blood, obtained in a trial of the OX40 agonist ivuxolimab. DNA for the CDR3: TGTGCCAGCAGTTTAGGAGGGGGGAACACTGAAGCTTTCTTT. This codes for CASSLGGGNTEAFF.